The next 25 T cell receptor beta chains were all read from a single sample in a study of T cells in Graves' hyperthyroidism and ophthalmopathy. Amplification yielded TCR beta CDR3 regions, with RNA transcripts as the source. RT-PCR in the first round (using the HTBI primer set) targeted the TCR CDR3. TCRdb ran MiXCR on the multiplex PCR reads and lists one entry per CDR3 protein. The table lists approximately 410,000 distinct CDR3 sequences, roughly 15% of them singletons. The sequenced sample was blood. The receptors stem from a man between 18 and 29 years old with Graves' ophthalmopathy.

The chain is built from TRBV12-3 or TRBV12-4 and TRBJ2-2, with TRBD2 identical over 7 bases. With V trimmed by 4 bases and J by 4 bases, 9 bases remained unmatched. The CDR3 is 16 residues long. This CDR3 is CASSYSGTFLTGELFF. In DNA form, the CDR3 reads TGTGCCAGCAGTTACAGCGGGACCTTTCTCACCGGGGAGCTGTTTTTT.

The chain couples TRBV20-1 to TRBJ2-2; 7 bases match TRBD2. The V gene end was trimmed by 6 bases and the J gene end by 4 bases; junction bases not matched to a gene: 11. Looked up from germline, CDR1 is DFQATT and CDR2 is SNEGSKA (reference sequence). There are 15 residues in the CDR3. CDR3 DNA: TGCAGTGCCCCTCTGGCGGGAGAGGGCACCGGGGAGCTGTTTTTT. Residues: CSAPLAGEGTGELFF.

The J gene is TRBJ1-5, the V gene TRBV10-1; a weak D match, TRBD1 (5 bases). The CDR3 spans 14 residues. The germline gives CDR1 WNHNN, CDR2 SYGVQD (reference sequence). V gave up 2 bases and J gave up 4 bases, with 9 bases separating them. CDR3 amino acids: CASSEGGGNQPQHF. CDR3 DNA sequence: TGCGCCAGCAGTGAGGGGGGAGGGAATCAGCCCCAGCATTTT.

Many counts were recorded for this clonotype. CDR3 amino acids: CASSLMPAGAKNIQYF. For the CDR3, the DNA is TGTGCCAGCAGTTTAATGCCAGCGGGGGCCAAAAACATTCAGTACTTC. The rearrangement links TRBV27 to TRBJ2-4, with 7 bases identical to TRBD2. Per the germline V gene, CDR1 is MNHEY and CDR2 is SMNVEV (reference sequence). Unmatched junction bases numbered 5, after V lost 2 bases and J lost 1 base. This CDR3 region has 16 residues.

In its sample, this clonotype was seen many times. V gene TRBV4-1 combines with J gene TRBJ1-2, with D maybe TRBD1 (6 bases). Looked up from germline, CDR1 is MGHRA and CDR2 is YSYEKL. Trimming took 3 bases from V and 3 from J, leaving 14 bases between them. The length of the CDR3 is 15 residues. The CDR3 DNA reads TGCGCCAGCAGCCAGACAGGTCAGAGGGACTATGGCTACACCTTC. It yields the protein CASSQTGQRDYGYTF.

The DNA for the CDR3 is TGTGCCAGCGACCTACAAGGAGCTTTCTTT. Protein sequence: CASDLQGAFF. The chain recombines TRBV6-1 with TRBJ1-1; no reliable D call. The germline V and J ends were trimmed by 8 bases and 10 bases, with 11 bases remaining between them. The germline V gene encodes CDR1 MNHNS and CDR2 SASEGT. The CDR3 is made up of 10 amino acids.

The chain combines TRBV5-1 with TRBJ2-1; D is possibly TRBD1 (5 bases). V was pared by 9 bases and J by 4 bases, with 14 bases between. The CDR3 sequence is 13 residues long. The V gene's germline CDR1 is SGHRS and CDR2 YFSETQ. The CDR3 reads CATRAGRYNEQFF. The CDR3 DNA is TGCGCCACCCGGGCAGGGCGGTACAATGAGCAGTTCTTC.

J is TRBJ1-1 and V is TRBV6-1, with D possibly matching TRBD1 (5 bases). The CDR3 runs 14 residues. V was clipped by 8 bases and J by 4 bases, with 17 bases between them. Germline assignment: CDR1 MNHNS and CDR2 SASEGT. The CDR3, as DNA: TGTGCCAGCTACCTAGGGGCAGGGTCCACTGAAGCTTTCTTT. The encoded protein is CASYLGAGSTEAFF.

The gene calls are TRBV5-6 and TRBJ1-3, with D possibly TRBD1 on 6 matching bases. V lost 2 bases to trimming and J lost 3 bases, with 12 bases between them. Germline-derived CDR1 and CDR2 are SGHDT and YYEEEE. The CDR3 spans 15 residues. CDR3 protein: CASSFSGAGGNTIYF. The CDR3, as DNA: TGTGCCAGCAGCTTTTCGGGGGCTGGTGGAAACACCATATATTTT. Variable domain in full (rest from reference TRBV5-6 and TRBJ1-3): DAGVTQSPTHLIKTRGQQVTLRCSPKSGHDTVSWYQQALGQGPQFIFQYYEEEERQRGNFPDRFSGHQFPNYSSELNVNALLLGDSALYLCASSFSGAGGNTIYFGEGSWLTVV.

In its sample, this clonotype was seen a few times. The chain is built from TRBV7-9 and TRBJ1-6; D remains ambiguous. V was trimmed by 3 bases and J by 8 bases, leaving 11 bases between them. CDR1 and CDR2 (germline): SEHNR, FQNEAQ (reference sequence). The CDR3 has 14 residues. The CDR3 bases are TGTGCCAGCAGCTTGACGTCGAATTATTCACCCCTCCACTTT. Encoded protein: CASSLTSNYSPLHF.

This clonotype was seen repeatedly, ten times or more. The chain carries TRBV12-3 or TRBV12-4 and TRBJ2-3; D gene unclear. V dropped 3 bases and J dropped 0 bases, with 13 bases sitting between them. The CDR3 has 16 amino acids. The CDR3: CASSLARTPSTDTQYF. For the CDR3, the DNA is TGTGCCAGCAGTTTGGCACGGACCCCTAGCACAGATACGCAGTATTTT.

This clonotype was found many times. The chain recombines TRBV5-1 with TRBJ2-1; 7 bases align to TRBD1. The germline V gene encodes CDR1 SGHRS and CDR2 YFSETQ. V lost 4 bases, J lost 9 bases, and 16 bases stayed unmatched. CDR3 size: 16 residues. CDR3: CASSVERTGPGFEQFF. In DNA form, the CDR3 reads TGCGCCAGCAGCGTTGAACGGACAGGCCCGGGGTTTGAGCAGTTCTTC.

This clonotype was counted at least ten times. This chain uses TRBV28 with TRBJ2-4, with unresolved D. Germline CDR1 reads MDHEN; CDR2 reads SYDVKM. This CDR3 has 11 amino acids. V was pared by 3 bases and J by 10 bases, with 7 bases between. The CDR3 nucleotides are TGTGCCAGCAGTTTGAAGGGTATTCAGTACTTC. This gives the protein CASSLKGIQYF.

Of note for this clonotype: A much larger clone lies one base from this, so it may be a read error. This chain links TRBV29-1 with TRBJ2-5; D possibly corresponds to TRBD2 (7 bases). The CDR3 contains 15 residues. Germline CDR1 is SQVTM and CDR2 is ANQGSEA. The CDR3 DNA reads as TGCAGCGTTGAAGGGGCGGGGGCTGGTGGAGAGACCCGGTACTTC. Translated: CSVEGAGAGGETRYF.

This clonotype was seen ten or more times. The genes are TRBV7-8 and TRBJ1-1; perhaps TRBD1 as D (6 bases). V lost 1 base, J lost 5 bases, and 11 bases lay in between. Germline V gene data show CDR1 as SGHVS and CDR2 as FQNEAQ. The CDR3 covers 14 residues. CDR3 region: CASSLGQGLTEAFF. The DNA of the CDR3 is TGTGCCAGCAGCTTAGGGCAGGGGTTAACTGAAGCTTTCTTT.

The CDR3 region is CSAPTGALDNSPLHF. CDR3 in DNA: TGCAGTGCCCCGACAGGGGCTTTGGATAATTCACCCCTCCACTTT. The chain is built from TRBV20-1 and TRBJ1-6; 8 positions agree with TRBD1. V shed 6 bases and J 5 bases; nucleotides not matched to a gene: 9. The CDR3 is 15 residues long. Germline CDR1 DFQATT, CDR2 SNEGSKA (reference sequence).

Ten or more counts support this clonotype. The chain combines TRBV18 with TRBJ2-5; weak D call: TRBD2 (5 bases). V shed 3 bases and J shed 2 bases, with 16 bases lying between them. CDR1 and CDR2 from the germline V gene are KGHSH and LQKENI. This CDR3 has 16 amino acids. The CDR3 region has the DNA TGTGCCAGCTCACCGCGAGAGGGCAGGTCACAAGAGACCCAGTACTTC. It codes for CASSPREGRSQETQYF.

The rearrangement uses TRBV9 and TRBJ2-4; a weak D match, TRBD2 (7 bases). The CDR3 is 16 residues long. Trimming pared 0 bases from V and 1 base from J, leaving 11 bases between. The germline V gene has CDR1 SGDLS and CDR2 YYNGEE. The CDR3 DNA reads as TGTGCCAGCAGCGTAGACGGGGGGCTCGCCAAAAACATTCAGTACTTC. It translates to CASSVDGGLAKNIQYF.

This clonotype was found a few times. Given a much more abundant clone one base away, this may be a read error. This rearrangement joins TRBV30 to TRBJ2-1; TRBD1 is a possible D gene (6 bases). Germline CDR1 is GTSNPN and CDR2 is SVGIG (reference sequence). V lost 5 bases to trimming and J lost 10 bases, with 21 bases between them. The CDR3 contains 14 residues. CDR3 region: CAWEPRDKQCEQFF. The CDR3 DNA reads TGTGCCTGGGAACCCCGGGACAAGCAATGCGAGCAGTTCTTC.

This clonotype was recorded many times. J is TRBJ2-1 and V is TRBV10-3; 12 bases match TRBD2. Germline V gene sequence: CDR1 ENHRY, CDR2 SYGVKD. Germline trimming cut 10 bases from V and 8 bases from J; bases unmatched to any gene: 6. The CDR3 length is 13 residues. The CDR3 here is CATGLAGPDEQFF. The CDR3 DNA reads as TGTGCCACCGGACTAGCGGGACCGGATGAGCAGTTCTTC.

V is TRBV7-2 and J is TRBJ1-5; TRBD1 might be the D (5 bases). Per germline, CDR1 SGHTA and CDR2 FQGNSA. Trimming removed 5 bases from V and 0 bases from J, with 11 bases in between. The CDR3 runs 15 residues. The CDR3 sequence: CASSGGPYSNQPQHF. The CDR3 coding sequence is TGTGCCAGCAGCGGGGGACCTTATAGCAATCAGCCCCAGCATTTT.

In this sample, this clonotype turned up a few times. CDR3 nucleotide sequence: TGTGCCAGCAGCAGGACAGGGGTTCTCGAGCAGTACTTC. It translates to CASSRTGVLEQYF. V gene TRBV25-1 combines with J gene TRBJ2-7; 9 bases map to TRBD1. V lost 6 bases to trimming and J lost 6 bases; unmatched junction nucleotides: 6. CDR1 is MGHDK, CDR2 SYGVNS, per germline. The length of the CDR3 is 13 residues.

There are many counts of this clonotype. The chain links TRBV14 to TRBJ1-1, with D unclear. The CDR3 contains 12 residues. Germline V CDR1 and CDR2: SGHDN, FVKESK. Trimming removed 2 bases from V and 4 bases from J, with 5 bases in between. The CDR3 sequence is CASSQRSTEAFF. The CDR3, as DNA: TGTGCCAGCAGCCAAAGGAGCACTGAAGCTTTCTTT.

In this sample, this clonotype turned up many times. This chain uses TRBV6-1 with TRBJ2-2, with 7 bases lining up with TRBD1. The germline gives CDR1 MNHNS, CDR2 SASEGT. The V and J ends lost 6 bases and 3 bases, in that order; junction bases with no gene match: 10. CDR3 length: 16 amino acids. CDR3 nucleotide sequence: TGTGCCAGCAGGGAGCTACAGGGGTCGGACACCGGGGAGCTGTTTTTT. Translated: CASRELQGSDTGELFF.

The sample holds a few counts of this clonotype. This chain joins TRBV10-2 and TRBJ2-5; 8 bases map to TRBD2. Germline CDR1 reads WSHSY; CDR2 reads SAAADI. There are 15 residues in the CDR3. The V and J ends lost 0 bases and 5 bases, in that order; junction bases with no gene match: 5. CDR3 DNA sequence: TGCGCCAGCAGTGAGTCTGGCGGGAGGTACGAGACCCAGTACTTC. Its protein product is CASSESGGRYETQYF.